The T cell receptor (beta chain) described here comes from a study of blood T cell repertoires in COVID-19. Study-level information: The United States, Italy and Spain supplied acute and convalescent COVID-19 samples.

Germline V gene sequence: CDR1 SNHLY, CDR2 FYNNEI. This CDR3 is built from 13 residues. V lost 4 bases to trimming and J lost 14 bases, with 19 bases between them. Clones were read by immunoSEQ multiplex PCR, and TCRdb kept only the in-frame ones, dropping some. The sample has 150,000 or so clones, over 70% seen once. All enrollees were roughly 18 to 95 years old and from about 25 US areas. Cohort placement rested on clinical history that participants reported themselves. Specimen: PBMCs or T cells enriched from blood (not recorded which). V and J are TRBV2 and TRBJ2-3; D is possibly TRBD2 (5 bases). The TCR originated in a man aged 45-65 years who had recovered from COVID-19. The CDR3 DNA follows: TGTGCCAGCAGTGGCCAAGCGGCCCCCCTTCTGTATTTT. Translating gives CASSGQAAPLLYF.